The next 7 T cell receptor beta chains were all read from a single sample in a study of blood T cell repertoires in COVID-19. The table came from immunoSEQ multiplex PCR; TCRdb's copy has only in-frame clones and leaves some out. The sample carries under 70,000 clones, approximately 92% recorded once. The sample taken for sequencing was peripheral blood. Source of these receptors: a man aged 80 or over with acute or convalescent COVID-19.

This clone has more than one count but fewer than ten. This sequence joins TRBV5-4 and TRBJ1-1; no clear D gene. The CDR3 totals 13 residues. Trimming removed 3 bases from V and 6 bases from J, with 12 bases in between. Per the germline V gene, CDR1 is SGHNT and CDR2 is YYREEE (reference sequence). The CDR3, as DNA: TGTGCCAGCAGCTCGGCGGATTCATCTGAAGCTTTCTTT. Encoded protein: CASSSADSSEAFF.

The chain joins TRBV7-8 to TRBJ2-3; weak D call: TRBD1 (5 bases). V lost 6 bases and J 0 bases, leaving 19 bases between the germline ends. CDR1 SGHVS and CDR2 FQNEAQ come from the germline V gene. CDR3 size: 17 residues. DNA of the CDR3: TGTGCCAGCAGAACTACAGGAGCTGTATCTAGCACAGATACGCAGTATTTT. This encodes CASRTTGAVSSTDTQYF.

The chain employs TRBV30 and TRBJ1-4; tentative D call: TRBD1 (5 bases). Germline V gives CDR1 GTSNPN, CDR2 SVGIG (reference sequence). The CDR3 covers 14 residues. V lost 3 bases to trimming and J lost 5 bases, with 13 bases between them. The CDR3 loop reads CAWSVRGVNEKLFF. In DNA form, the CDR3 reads TGTGCCTGGAGCGTCCGGGGGGTGAATGAAAAACTGTTTTTT.

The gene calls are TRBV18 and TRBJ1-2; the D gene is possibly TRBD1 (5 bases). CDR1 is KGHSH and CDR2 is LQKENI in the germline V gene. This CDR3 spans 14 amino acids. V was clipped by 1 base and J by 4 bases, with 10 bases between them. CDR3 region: CASSPRGEGYGYTF. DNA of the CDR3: TGTGCCAGCTCACCACGGGGGGAAGGCTATGGCTACACCTTC.

In DNA, the CDR3 is TGTGCCAGTAGGTACTGTCAACCTCACCGCACAGATACGCAGTATTTT. Translated, it gives CASRYCQPHRTDTQYF. The chain employs TRBV19 and TRBJ2-3; D remains ambiguous. Germline-derived CDR1 and CDR2 are LNHDA and SQIVND (reference sequence). This CDR3 is built from 16 residues. V was clipped by 6 bases and J by 1 base, with 17 bases between them.

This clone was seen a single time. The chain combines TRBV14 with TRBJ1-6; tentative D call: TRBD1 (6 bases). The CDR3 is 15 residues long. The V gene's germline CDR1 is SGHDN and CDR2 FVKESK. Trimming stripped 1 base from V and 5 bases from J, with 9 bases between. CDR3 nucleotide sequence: TGTGCCAGCAGCCAAGCCAGGGGTGATAATTCACCCCTCCACTTT. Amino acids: CASSQARGDNSPLHF.

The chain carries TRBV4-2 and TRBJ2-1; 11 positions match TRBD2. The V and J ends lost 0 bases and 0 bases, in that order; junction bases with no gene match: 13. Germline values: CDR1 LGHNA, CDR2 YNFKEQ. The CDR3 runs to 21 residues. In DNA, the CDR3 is TGTGCCAGCAGCCAAGATCGTGGTGTAGCGGGGGGGCCTGGCTCCTACAATGAGCAGTTCTTC. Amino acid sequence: CASSQDRGVAGGPGSYNEQFF.